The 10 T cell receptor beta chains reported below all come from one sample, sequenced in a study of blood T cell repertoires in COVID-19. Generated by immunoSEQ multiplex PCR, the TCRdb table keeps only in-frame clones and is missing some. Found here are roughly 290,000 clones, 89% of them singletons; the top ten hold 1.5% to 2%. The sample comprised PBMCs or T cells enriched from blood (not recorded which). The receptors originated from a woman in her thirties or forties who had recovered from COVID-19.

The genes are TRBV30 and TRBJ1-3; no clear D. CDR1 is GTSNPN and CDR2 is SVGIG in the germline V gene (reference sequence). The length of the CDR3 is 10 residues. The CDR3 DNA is TGTGCTGCGTCTGGAAACACCATATATTTT. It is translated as CAASGNTIYF.

The CDR3 bases are TGTGCCTGGAACGGAGGAGATACTAACTATGGCTACACCTTC. Amino acids: CAWNGGDTNYGYTF. The gene calls are TRBV30 and TRBJ1-2, with unresolved D. CDR3 length: 14 residues. Trimming removed 4 bases from V and 0 bases from J, with 12 bases in between. Germline lookup yields CDR1 GTSNPN and CDR2 SVGIG (reference sequence).

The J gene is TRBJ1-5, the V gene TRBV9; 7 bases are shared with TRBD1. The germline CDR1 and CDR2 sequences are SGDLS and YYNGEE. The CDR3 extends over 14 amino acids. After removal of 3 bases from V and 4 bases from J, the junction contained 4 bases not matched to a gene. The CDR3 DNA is TGTGCCAGCAGCGCAGGACAGGAGAATCAGCCCCAGCATTTT. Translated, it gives CASSAGQENQPQHF.

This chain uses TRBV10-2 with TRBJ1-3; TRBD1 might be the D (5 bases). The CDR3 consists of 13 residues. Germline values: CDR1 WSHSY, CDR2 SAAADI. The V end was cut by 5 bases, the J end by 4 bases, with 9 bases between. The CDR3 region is CASSLQAGNTIYF. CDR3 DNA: TGCGCCAGCAGTTTACAGGCGGGAAACACCATATATTTT.

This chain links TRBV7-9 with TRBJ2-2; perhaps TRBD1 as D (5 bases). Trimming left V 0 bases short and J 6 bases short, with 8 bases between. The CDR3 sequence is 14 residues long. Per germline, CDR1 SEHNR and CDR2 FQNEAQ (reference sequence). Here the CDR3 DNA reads TGTGCCAGCAGCTTAGCAGGGGTCCCCGGGGAGCTGTTTTTT. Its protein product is CASSLAGVPGELFF.

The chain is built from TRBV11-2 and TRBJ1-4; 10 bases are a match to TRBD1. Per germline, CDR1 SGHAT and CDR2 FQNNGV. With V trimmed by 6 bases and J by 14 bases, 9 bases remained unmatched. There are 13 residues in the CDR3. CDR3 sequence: CASSLDRGGGLFF. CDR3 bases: TGTGCCAGCAGTTTGGACAGGGGGGGCGGTCTGTTTTTT.

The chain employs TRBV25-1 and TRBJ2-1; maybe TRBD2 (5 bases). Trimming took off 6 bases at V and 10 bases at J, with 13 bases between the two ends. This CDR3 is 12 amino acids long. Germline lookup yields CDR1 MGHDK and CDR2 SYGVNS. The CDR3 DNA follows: TGTGCCAGCAGGACTTCTTCGGGGGAGCAGTTCTTC. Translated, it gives CASRTSSGEQFF.

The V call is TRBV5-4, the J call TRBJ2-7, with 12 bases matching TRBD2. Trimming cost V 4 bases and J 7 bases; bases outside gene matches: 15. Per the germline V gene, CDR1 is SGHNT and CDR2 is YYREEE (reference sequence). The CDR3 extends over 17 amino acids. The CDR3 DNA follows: TGTGCCAGCAGCCAAGACCTTGGACTAGCGGGGACGAGGGAGCAGTACTTC. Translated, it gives CASSQDLGLAGTREQYF.

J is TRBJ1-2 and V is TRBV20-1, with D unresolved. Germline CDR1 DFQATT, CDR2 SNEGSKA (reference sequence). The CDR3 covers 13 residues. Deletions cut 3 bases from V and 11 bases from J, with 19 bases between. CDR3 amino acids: CSASGLQEEGYTF. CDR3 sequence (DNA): TGCAGTGCTAGTGGCTTGCAGGAGGAAGGATACACCTTC.

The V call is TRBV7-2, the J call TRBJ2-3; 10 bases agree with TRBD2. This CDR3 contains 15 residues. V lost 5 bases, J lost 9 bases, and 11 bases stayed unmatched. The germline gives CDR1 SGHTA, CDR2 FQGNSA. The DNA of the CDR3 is TGTGCCAGCAGCCAAGGGGCGGGACTAGCGAGCACGCAGTATTTT. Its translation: CASSQGAGLASTQYF.